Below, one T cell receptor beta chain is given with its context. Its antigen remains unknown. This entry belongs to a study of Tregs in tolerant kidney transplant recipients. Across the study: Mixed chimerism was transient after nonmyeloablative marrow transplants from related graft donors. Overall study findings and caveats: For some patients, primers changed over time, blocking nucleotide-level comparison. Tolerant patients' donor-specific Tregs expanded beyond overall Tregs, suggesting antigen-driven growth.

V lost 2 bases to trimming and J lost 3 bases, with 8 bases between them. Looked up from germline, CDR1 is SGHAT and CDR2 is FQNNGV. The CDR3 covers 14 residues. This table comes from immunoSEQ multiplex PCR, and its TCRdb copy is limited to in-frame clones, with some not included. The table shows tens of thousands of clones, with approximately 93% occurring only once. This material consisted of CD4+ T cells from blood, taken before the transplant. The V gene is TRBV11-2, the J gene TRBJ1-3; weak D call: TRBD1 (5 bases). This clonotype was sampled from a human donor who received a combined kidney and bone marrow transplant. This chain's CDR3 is CASSLTGRGNTIYF. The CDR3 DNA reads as TGTGCCAGCAGCTTAACAGGTCGTGGAAACACCATATATTTT.